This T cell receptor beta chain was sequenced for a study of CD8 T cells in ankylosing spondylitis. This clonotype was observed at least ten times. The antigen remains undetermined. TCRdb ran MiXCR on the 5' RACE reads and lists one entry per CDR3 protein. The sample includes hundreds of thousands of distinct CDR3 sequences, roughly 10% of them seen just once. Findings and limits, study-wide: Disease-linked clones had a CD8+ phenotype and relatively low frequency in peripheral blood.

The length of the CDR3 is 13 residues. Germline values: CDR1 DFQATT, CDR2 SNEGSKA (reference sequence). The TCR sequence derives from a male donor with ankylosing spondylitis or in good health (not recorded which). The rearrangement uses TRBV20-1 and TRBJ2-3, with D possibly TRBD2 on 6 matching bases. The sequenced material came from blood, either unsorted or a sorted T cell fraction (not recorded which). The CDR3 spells CSVGTLLGDTQYF. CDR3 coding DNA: TGCAGCGTCGGGACTCTGCTGGGGGATACGCAGTATTTT.